This TCR beta chain is drawn from a study of post-analysis software for immune sequencing data. Study background: The disease courses spanned relapsing-remitting, secondary progressive and progressive-relapsing forms of multiple sclerosis.

Included in the TCR beta cDNA libraries were unique molecular identifiers. It was from about 0.98 to 11 million T cells that approximately 500,000 cDNA molecules came. Using its own MiXCR run on the PCR reads, TCRdb lists one record per CDR3 protein. This sample has about 400,000 distinct CDR3 sequences, with roughly 30% found just once. The study, taken as a whole, reports: TRBV5-6, TRBV5-1 and TRBV20-1 belonged to a set of roughly five TRBV segments that were more frequent in patients than controls. Multiple sclerosis patients had significantly lower normalized Chao1 diversity than controls. F measure clustering grouped samples strongly by preparation batch.

This clonotype was found a few times. Its antigen is still unknown. Trimming removed 0 bases from V and 0 bases from J, with 9 bases in between. This CDR3 region has 16 residues. Germline V CDR1 and CDR2: MGHRA, YSYEKL. Sequencing used blood. The origin of this receptor is a girl under 18 with multiple sclerosis. This sequence joins TRBV4-1 and TRBJ1-5, with no clear D. CDR3 DNA sequence: TGCGCCAGCAGCCAAGAGTTAACGACTAGCAATCAGCCCCAGCATTTT. Translated: CASSQELTTSNQPQHF.